This is a list of T cell receptor beta chains from one sample in a study of blood T cells in healthy people across ages. From the 5' RACE reads, TCRdb called clonotypes with MiXCR, one entry per CDR3 protein. The repertoire includes some 750,000 distinct CDR3 sequences, about a fifth of them detected once, and about 22% sits in the top ten. Sequenced material: blood. Every receptor here comes from a man aged 65 to 79 in good health. Each CDR3 is given with its conserved first and last residue. The D gene is left open where the match is weak. Some rows mark clone size as missing; the rest say once, few, many or name a class of expanded clone.

>TRBJ1-1|-|many|TRBV5-1
TGCGCCAGCAGCTTGGTGGCGGGAGGCACTGAAGCTTTCTTT
CASSLVAGGTEAFF
>TRBJ2-5|TRBD2|-|TRBV20-1
TGCAGTGCCACCCCCGGGACTAGCGTGGAATTC
CSATPGTSVEF
>TRBJ2-3|-|many|TRBV12-3/TRBV12-4
TGTGCCAGCAGTTTAGACCTTAGCACAGATACGCAGTATTTT
CASSLDLSTDTQYF
>TRBJ2-1|TRBD2|few|TRBV5-1
TGCGCCAGCAGCCCCATAAGGTCAGCGGGGGAAGACAATGAGCAGTTCTTC
CASSPIRSAGEDNEQFF
>TRBJ1-6|-|-|TRBV5-1
TGCGCCAGCAGCTTGGGACAGGCGACTTCACCCCTCCACTTT
CASSLGQATSPLHF
>TRBJ2-3|TRBD1|few|TRBV5-1
TGCGCCAGCAGCCCCAAGGGGGCGAGCACAGATACGCAGTATTTT
CASSPKGASTDTQYF
>TRBJ2-7|TRBD1|once|TRBV14
TGTGCCAGCAGCAAGAGACAGGGTCCCTACGAGCAGTACTTC
CASSKRQGPYEQYF
>TRBJ1-1|-|-|TRBV5-1
TGCGCCGGCAGCTTCCCGGGGAGCCGGGAACGAGCTTTCTTT
CAGSFPGSRERAFF
>TRBJ1-2|-|-|TRBV29-1
TGCAGCGTTGAGATGGGGACGACTTTCTATGGCTACACCTTC
CSVEMGTTFYGYTF
>TRBJ2-5|-|few|TRBV27
TGTGCCAGCAGTTTGGCGGATTTTGGGACCCAGTACTTC
CASSLADFGTQYF
>TRBJ1-4|-|few|TRBV12-3/TRBV12-4
TGTGCCAGCAGTTCCCGTCCTGTTCCTAATGAAAAACTGTTTTTT
CASSSRPVPNEKLFF
>TRBJ1-1|-|-|TRBV12-3/TRBV12-4
TGTGCCAGCAGTTTTAGCCAGGGGAATAGTCGGGCTTTCTTT
CASSFSQGNSRAFF
>TRBJ2-1|TRBD1|few|TRBV20-1
TGCAGTAAACAGGGGGCTGGAAATGAGCAGTTCTTC
CSKQGAGNEQFF
>TRBJ2-1|TRBD2|-|TRBV5-1
TGCGCCAGCAGCTTGGTTCTAGCGGGAGGAGTGGATGAGCAGTTCTTC
CASSLVLAGGVDEQFF
>TRBJ2-1|-|-|TRBV4-1
TGCGCCAGCAGCCAAGTTTTATGTGTACTTCCCTCCTCCTACAATGAGCAGTTCTTC
CASSQVLCVLPSSYNEQFF
>TRBJ1-2|-|few|TRBV28
TGTGCCAGCAGTTTATCTTCGGGCTACACCTTC
CASSLSSGYTF
>TRBJ1-1|TRBD1|many|TRBV20-1
TGCAGTGCGGCGACAGGGCTGAACACTGAAGCTTTCTTT
CSAATGLNTEAFF
>TRBJ1-1|TRBD1|once|TRBV29-1
TGCAGCGTTAGGGACAGGGGCGTTGAAGCTTTCTTT
CSVRDRGVEAFF